This T cell receptor beta chain is from a study of identical twins. Template switching created a universal primer site, and the cDNA included unique molecular identifiers. In TCRdb, the 5' RACE reads were re-called with MiXCR into one record per CDR3 protein. The sample includes 1,800,000 or so distinct CDR3 sequences, around 33% of them seen just once. This CDR3 is built from 14 residues. In germline, CDR1 is WNHNN, CDR2 SYGVQD (reference sequence). The J segment lost 3 bases and the V segment lost 5 bases, leaving 5 bases of the junction unmatched. This sequence joins TRBV10-1 and TRBJ2-5; 8 bases map to TRBD2. The sequencing sample was made of cord blood. The origin of this receptor is a newborn girl in good health. The CDR3 spells CASSLREGKETQYF. CDR3 bases: TGCGCCAGCAGTCTACGGGAGGGGAAAGAGACCCAGTACTTC.